This TCR beta chain emerged from a study of control samples from healthy donors and cancer patients. Profiled with immunoSEQ multiplex PCR; TCRdb holds only in-frame clones, not every one. Among 90,000 to 100,000 clones listed, over 60% were seen once. The clonotype comes from a woman in her twenties or thirties in good health. Material for sequencing was blood.

CDR3 sequence reads: CASSLGQNTDTQYF. CDR3 sequence (DNA): TGTGCCAGCAGTCTCGGTCAAAACACAGATACGCAGTATTTT. The chain carries TRBV7-6 and TRBJ2-3; the D is unclear. CDR1 and CDR2 from the germline V gene are SGHVS and FNYEAQ. The CDR3 spans 14 residues. V lost 6 bases, J lost 2 bases, and 12 bases lay in between.